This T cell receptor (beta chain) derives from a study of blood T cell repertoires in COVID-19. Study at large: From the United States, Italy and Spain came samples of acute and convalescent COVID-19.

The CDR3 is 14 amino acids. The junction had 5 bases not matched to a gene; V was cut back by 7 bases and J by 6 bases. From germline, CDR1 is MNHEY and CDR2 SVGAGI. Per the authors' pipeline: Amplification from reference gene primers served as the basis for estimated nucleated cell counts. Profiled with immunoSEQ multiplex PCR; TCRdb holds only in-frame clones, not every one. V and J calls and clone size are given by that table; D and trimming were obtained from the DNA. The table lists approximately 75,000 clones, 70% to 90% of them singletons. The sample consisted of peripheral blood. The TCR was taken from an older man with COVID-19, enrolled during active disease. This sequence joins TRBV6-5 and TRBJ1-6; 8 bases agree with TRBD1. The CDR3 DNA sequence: TGTGCCAGCACCAAAGACAGGGGTAATTCACCCCTCCACTTT. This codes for CASTKDRGNSPLHF.